Presented here are 29 T cell receptor beta chains from one specimen sequenced in a study of T cell repertoires in cytomegalovirus infection. TCRdb re-analysed the reads in MiXCR, keeping a single row per CDR3 protein. Here the sample spans some 200,000 distinct CDR3 sequences, 15% to 20% being singletons. Specimen: PBMCs. These receptors all come from a human donor in good health (CMV status not recorded). Some clones in this sample may be carry-over from other donors' samples.

This clonotype showed up just a few times. The chain employs TRBV6-4 and TRBJ1-1; perhaps TRBD1 as D (5 bases). Per the germline V gene, CDR1 is MRHNA and CDR2 is SNTAGT. V was trimmed by 3 bases and J by 11 bases, leaving 16 bases between them. CDR3 length: 13 residues. CDR3 DNA sequence: TGTGCCAGCAGTGATGGAGGACGCAGGGCGGCTTTCTTT. Translating gives CASSDGGRRAAFF.

Worth noting for this clonotype: A single base separates this from a much larger clone, so it may be a read error. The rearrangement links TRBV2 to TRBJ1-6; TRBD1 might be the D (5 bases). V was clipped by 0 bases and J by 9 bases, with 12 bases between them. This CDR3 has 15 residues. Germline CDR1 is SNHLY and CDR2 is FYNNEI. The CDR3 protein is CASSEAVTAPSPLHF. The CDR3 region has the DNA TGTGCCAGCAGTGAAGCCGTGACAGCGCCTTCACCCCTCCACTTT.

In this sample, this clonotype turned up a few times. The CDR3 region has the DNA TGTGCCAGCAGCTTAAACGTGGGCCAGCCCTACAATGAGCAGTTCTTC. Residues: CASSLNVGQPYNEQFF. This chain uses TRBV7-3 with TRBJ2-1; no definite D call. The CDR3 is made up of 16 amino acids. V gave up 1 base and J gave up 2 bases, with 12 bases separating them. The germline V gene has CDR1 SGHTA and CDR2 FQGTGA.

This clonotype was found a few times. The chain combines TRBV12-3 or TRBV12-4 with TRBJ2-7; D could derive from TRBD1 or TRBD2 (5 bases each). This CDR3 has 13 amino acids. Trimming took off 7 bases at V and 1 base at J, with 11 bases between the two ends. The CDR3 loop is CASTVGGSYEQYF. The CDR3 coding sequence is TGTGCCAGCACCGTTGGGGGATCCTACGAGCAGTACTTC.

This clonotype was seen more than once but under ten times. The V call is TRBV28, the J call TRBJ1-1; 8 nucleotides line up with TRBD1. The CDR3 has 14 residues. The germline V gene encodes CDR1 MDHEN and CDR2 SYDVKM. The junction had 9 bases not matched to a gene; V was cut back by 6 bases and J by 6 bases. The CDR3 is CASRPGQAPAEAFF. The CDR3 bases are TGTGCCAGCAGACCGGGACAGGCCCCCGCTGAAGCTTTCTTT.

This clonotype was detected only a few times. The rearrangement joins TRBV5-1 to TRBJ2-7; tentative D call: TRBD1 (5 bases). V gave up 0 bases and J gave up 5 bases, with 9 bases separating them. The CDR3 has 13 residues. In germline, CDR1 is SGHRS, CDR2 YFSETQ. The CDR3 region is CASSLVPGNEQYF. In nucleotides, the CDR3 is TGCGCCAGCAGCTTGGTCCCAGGGAACGAGCAGTACTTC.

This clonotype was seen only a few times. This chain links TRBV6-1 with TRBJ2-2; D is unclear. Trimming took 8 bases from V and 3 from J, leaving 7 bases between them. Per germline, CDR1 MNHNS and CDR2 SASEGT. The CDR3 has 12 amino acids. DNA of the CDR3: TGTGCCAGCTCTGGATACACCGGGGAGCTGTTTTTT. Protein: CASSGYTGELFF.

This clonotype was counted ten times or more. The rearrangement links TRBV7-2 to TRBJ1-4, with TRBD1 matching 9 bases. V lost 5 bases, J lost 5 bases, and 3 bases stayed unmatched. The CDR3 contains 14 residues. CDR1 is SGHTA, CDR2 FQGNSA, per germline. The CDR3 DNA is TGTGCCAGCAGCCGGGGACAGGGCAATGAAAAACTGTTTTTT. Its protein is CASSRGQGNEKLFF.

This clonotype came up many times. This rearrangement joins TRBV7-8 to TRBJ2-3; no firm D call. V was trimmed by 2 bases and J by 1 base, leaving 19 bases between them. Per germline, CDR1 SGHVS and CDR2 FQNEAQ. This CDR3 has 18 residues. CDR3 sequence reads: CASSLRSRVGLGTDTQYF. The CDR3 bases are TGTGCCAGCAGCTTACGGTCCCGCGTGGGCCTCGGCACAGATACGCAGTATTTT.

In this sample, this clonotype turned up a few times. The chain carries TRBV4-3 and TRBJ2-2; tentatively, D is TRBD2 (5 bases). Germline V gives CDR1 LGHNA, CDR2 YSLEER. CDR3 size: 16 residues. Trimming stripped 3 bases from V and 3 bases from J, with 14 bases between. The CDR3 nucleotides are TGCGCCAGCAGCCATGAGGCGGGCCGGCACACCGGGGAGCTGTTTTTT. This translates into CASSHEAGRHTGELFF.

This clonotype was seen more than once but under ten times. The chain recombines TRBV29-1 with TRBJ1-5; D may be TRBD1 (5 bases). The CDR3 is made up of 12 amino acids. V dropped 4 bases and J dropped 4 bases, with 8 bases sitting between them. Germline lookup yields CDR1 SQVTM and CDR2 ANQGSEA. The CDR3 loop reads CSVGEGNQPQHF. CDR3 nucleotides: TGCAGCGTTGGGGAGGGGAATCAGCCCCAGCATTTT.

The sample holds a few counts of this clonotype. The CDR3, as DNA: TGTGCCAGCAGTTCACAAGGGGGCTCAGTCGTATCTGGGGCCAACGTCCTGACTTTC. It specifies CASSSQGGSVVSGANVLTF. This chain uses TRBV28 with TRBJ2-6; 7 positions agree with TRBD1. Germline CDR1 MDHEN, CDR2 SYDVKM. This CDR3 has 19 residues. The trim removed 4 bases at V and 1 base at J, leaving 13 bases unmatched.

This clonotype was seen repeatedly, ten times or more. This sequence joins TRBV7-2 and TRBJ2-1; either TRBD1 or TRBD2 may supply D (7 bases each). Trimming pared 6 bases from V and 6 bases from J, leaving 12 bases between. The CDR3 loop spans 13 amino acids. Germline V gene lookup returns CDR1 SGHTA and CDR2 FQGNSA. The CDR3 reads CASRSGTANEQFF. The CDR3 DNA reads as TGTGCCAGCAGAAGCGGGACAGCCAATGAGCAGTTCTTC. Complete variable domain (other parts from reference TRBV7-2 and TRBJ2-1): GAGVSQSPSNKVTEKGKDVELRCDPISGHTALYWYRQSLGQGLEFLIYFQGNSAPDKSGLPSDRFSAERTGGSVSTLTIQRTQQEDSAVYLCASRSGTANEQFFGPGTRLTVL.

V and J are TRBV6-2 or TRBV6-3 and TRBJ2-6, with a possible D match to TRBD1 (5 bases). V dropped 6 bases and J dropped 0 bases, with 18 bases sitting between them. The CDR3 runs 18 residues. Germline-derived CDR1 and CDR2 are MNHEY and SVGEGT. CDR3 residues: CASSPAGFAVSGANVLTF. The CDR3 nucleotides are TGTGCCAGCAGCCCAGCAGGGTTTGCCGTCTCTGGGGCCAACGTCCTGACTTTC.

The CDR3 DNA is TGCGCCAGCAGCTTGGATTACAGGGTGAACACTGAAGCTTTCTTT. It codes for CASSLDYRVNTEAFF. J is TRBJ1-1 and V is TRBV5-1; TRBD1 is a possible D gene (6 bases). Trimming shortened V by 0 bases and J by 0 bases, and 9 bases separated the two germline ends. The germline V gene encodes CDR1 SGHRS and CDR2 YFSETQ. The CDR3 has 15 residues.

In its sample, this clonotype was seen many times. This chain connects TRBV7-6 to TRBJ2-7, with TRBD2 matching 12 bases. From germline, CDR1 is SGHVS and CDR2 FNYEAQ. The CDR3 extends over 18 amino acids. V shed 4 bases, J shed 4 bases, and the junction held 14 bases outside the gene matches. The CDR3 DNA reads TGTGCCAGCAGCTCCGACGGGTCGACTAGCGGGAGTCTATACGAGCAGTACTTC. This codes for CASSSDGSTSGSLYEQYF.

This clonotype has ten or more counts. V is TRBV7-2 and J is TRBJ2-2; TRBD1 aligns across 9 bases. There are 16 residues in the CDR3. CDR1 is SGHTA, CDR2 FQGNSA, per germline. Trimming removed 2 bases from V and 5 bases from J; junction bases left unmatched: 6. For the CDR3, the DNA is TGTGCCAGCAGCTTACAATCAGGACAGGGGACCGGGGAGCTGTTTTTT. As protein: CASSLQSGQGTGELFF.

This clonotype has a count of ten or more. The V call is TRBV7-2, the J call TRBJ2-1; 11 bases line up with TRBD2. After removal of 1 base from V and 7 bases from J, the junction contained 6 bases not matched to a gene. The CDR3 loop spans 16 amino acids. The germline gives CDR1 SGHTA, CDR2 FQGNSA. DNA of the CDR3: TGTGCCAGCAGCTTAGGGTTAGCGGGGGGGCAGAATGAGCAGTTCTTC. Amino acid sequence: CASSLGLAGGQNEQFF.

This clonotype was recorded many times. This chain connects TRBV7-6 to TRBJ2-5; 9 bases are shared with TRBD1. Germline V gene data show CDR1 as SGHVS and CDR2 as FNYEAQ. With 5 bases clipped from V and 4 bases from J, the junction kept 5 bases outside the gene matches. The CDR3 loop spans 14 amino acids. CDR3 in amino acids: CASSPTGQGETQYF. DNA for the CDR3: TGTGCCAGCAGCCCTACGGGACAGGGAGAGACCCAGTACTTC.

The chain recombines TRBV28 with TRBJ2-7; 7 nucleotides line up with TRBD2. The junction had 16 bases not matched to a gene; V was cut back by 8 bases and J by 6 bases. There are 15 residues in the CDR3. Germline V gene data show CDR1 as MDHEN and CDR2 as SYDVKM. CDR3 in DNA: TGTGCCAGCTTCAGTGGAGCGGGGACCCTGGGCGAGCAGTACTTC. This codes for CASFSGAGTLGEQYF.

This clonotype was counted only a few times. This chain links TRBV6-1 with TRBJ1-3; no clear D gene. V was cut by 3 bases and J by 8 bases, with 8 bases left in between. Germline lookup yields CDR1 MNHNS and CDR2 SASEGT. This CDR3 comprises 12 residues. The CDR3 region is CASSESGDTIYF. CDR3 bases: TGTGCCAGCAGTGAGAGCGGGGACACCATATATTTT.

The chain employs TRBV11-2 and TRBJ1-2; D remains ambiguous. The V gene lost 0 bases and the J gene lost 4 bases, with 9 bases spanning the gap. The CDR3 is 14 amino acids. Germline V gene lookup returns CDR1 SGHAT and CDR2 FQNNGV. CDR3 sequence reads: CASSLEATSYGYTF. CDR3 DNA: TGTGCCAGCAGCTTAGAGGCGACTTCCTATGGCTACACCTTC.

This clonotype was seen a handful of times. This chain connects TRBV11-2 to TRBJ2-2, with a tentative D call TRBD2 (5 bases). Germline loops: CDR1 SGHAT, CDR2 FQNNGV. Trimming left V 3 bases short and J 4 bases short, with 9 bases between. The CDR3 contains 14 residues. In DNA, the CDR3 is TGTGCCAGCAGCTTGGAGGTCCTCACCGGGGAGCTGTTTTTT. It yields the protein CASSLEVLTGELFF.

The rearrangement joins TRBV29-1 to TRBJ1-2; the D gene is possibly TRBD1 (6 bases). The germline CDR1 and CDR2 sequences are SQVTM and ANQGSEA. This CDR3 contains 13 residues. Trimming left V 7 bases short and J 4 bases short, with 16 bases between. The CDR3 DNA is TGCAGCGGGGGGGCCGGGACCTCCTATGGCTACACCTTC. Translation: CSGGAGTSYGYTF.

This clonotype was recorded many times. This chain uses TRBV7-3 with TRBJ2-1; no definite D call. CDR3 length: 14 amino acids. Trimming removed 1 base at V and 5 bases at J, with 9 bases between. Germline lookup yields CDR1 SGHTA and CDR2 FQGTGA. The CDR3 protein is CASSLSLANNEQFF. Here the CDR3 DNA reads TGTGCCAGCAGCTTAAGCCTCGCCAACAATGAGCAGTTCTTC.

This clonotype has at least ten counts. V is TRBV10-2 and J is TRBJ1-6; no definite D call. CDR3 length: 14 residues. The V gene's germline CDR1 is WSHSY and CDR2 SAAADI. V lost 8 bases and J lost 5, with 13 bases in between. CDR3 sequence: CASGKGNNNSPLHF. The CDR3 nucleotides read TGCGCCAGCGGGAAAGGGAATAATAATTCACCCCTCCACTTT.

This clonotype turned up a few times. The V and J genes are TRBV2 and TRBJ2-3; D unclear. The CDR3 is 12 residues long. V was clipped by 6 bases and J by 6 bases, with 10 bases between them. Germline V gene lookup returns CDR1 SNHLY and CDR2 FYNNEI. The CDR3 region is CASRASSDTQYF. CDR3 nucleotide sequence: TGTGCCAGCAGGGCGTCCTCGGATACGCAGTATTTT.

V and J are TRBV19 and TRBJ2-3, with no clear D. CDR1 is LNHDA, CDR2 SQIVND, per germline (reference sequence). CDR3 length: 14 residues. V was trimmed by 5 bases and J by 1 base, leaving 10 bases between them. CDR3 nucleotides: TGTGCCAGTAGTCCTTTACCGGGCACAGATACGCAGTATTTT. Translating it yields CASSPLPGTDTQYF.

This chain joins TRBV6-5 and TRBJ1-1, with D uncertain. This CDR3 is 12 amino acids long. Trimming took 6 bases from V and 1 from J, leaving 6 bases between them. The V gene's germline CDR1 is MNHEY and CDR2 SVGAGI. The CDR3 DNA sequence: TGTGCCAGCAGAGAGGGGAACACTGAAGCTTTCTTT. It is translated as CASREGNTEAFF.